The T cell receptor beta chain described here comes from a study of CD8 T cells in Susac syndrome. RNA in amounts of roughly 0.5 to 1 ug was reverse transcribed with random hexamers. Each CDR3 protein is one row after TCRdb ran MiXCR on the immunoSEQ multiplex PCR reads. Among 77,000 or so distinct CDR3 sequences listed, about 95% were seen once. Sequencing targeted TCR beta in blood CD8+ and CD4+ T cells. Negative isolation was used for CD8+ and CD4+ T cells and FACS enrichment for TEMRA cells. Germline values: CDR1 LGHDT, CDR2 YNNKEL (reference sequence). This CDR3 spans 17 amino acids. V trimming: 3 bases; J trimming: 3 bases; junction bases outside the gene matches: 10.

The material sequenced was CD8+ T cells from PBMCs. V and J are TRBV3-1 and TRBJ2-1; the match to TRBD2 covers 8 bases. This clonotype originated in a human donor with multiple sclerosis. CDR3 DNA sequence: TGTGCCAGCAGCCATACCGGAGCGGGGGCTTTCTACAATGAGCAGTTCTTC. Translating gives CASSHTGAGAFYNEQFF.